A selection of T cell receptor beta chains follows, all from one sample in a study of blood T cell repertoires in COVID-19. The repertoire was sequenced with immunoSEQ multiplex PCR; TCRdb's copy has only in-frame clones and lacks some. The sample includes under 200,000 clones, more than 65% seen only once; the top ten take about 2.7%. Sequenced sample: peripheral blood. The source is a human donor with acute or convalescent COVID-19. The donor label of this sample is uncertain. CDR3s include the opening cysteine and the closing phenylalanine or tryptophan. The D gene is left open where the match is weak. For some rows the clone size is stated as once, few or many, or as a class when expanded; others skip it.

size	V	D	J	CDR3	DNA
once	TRBV2	TRBD2	TRBJ2-5	CASSEAPAGVQETQYF	TGTGCCAGCAGTGAAGCCCCAGCGGGGGTTCAAGAGACCCAGTACTTC
NA	TRBV6-6	TRBD1	TRBJ1-5	CASSSSTGSGNQPQHF	TGTGCCAGCAGCAGTTCGACAGGGTCCGGCAATCAGCCCCAGCATTTT
NA	TRBV6-5	NA	TRBJ1-3	CASLKRGSGNTIYF	TGTGCCAGCTTAAAAAGAGGATCCGGAAACACCATATATTTT
NA	TRBV5-4	TRBD1	TRBJ1-1	CASSLPRDREEIFF	TGTGCCAGCAGCCTCCCTCGGGACAGGGAAGAGATTTTCTTT
NA	TRBV18	NA	TRBJ2-5	CASSPPQGQETQYF	TGTGCCAGCTCACCCCCACAGGGTCAAGAGACCCAGTACTTC
few	TRBV27	NA	TRBJ2-7	CASSLYRGYEQYF	TGTGCCAGCAGTCTATACCGGGGGTACGAGCAGTACTTC
NA	TRBV5-1	NA	TRBJ2-3	CASSRGLTSTDTQYF	TGCGCCAGCAGCCGGGGACTCACTAGCACAGATACGCAGTATTTT
NA	TRBV6-5	NA	TRBJ2-2	CASSYLITGSSGELFF	TGTGCCAGCAGTTACCTCATTACAGGGAGTTCCGGGGAGCTGTTTTTT
NA	TRBV15	NA	TRBJ1-5	CATSRPTGIGQPQHF	TGTGCCACCAGCAGACCAACAGGGATCGGTCAGCCCCAGCATTTT
NA	TRBV6-5	NA	TRBJ1-3	CASRPRGSGNTIYF	TGTGCCAGCAGGCCCAGGGGCTCTGGAAACACCATATATTTT
NA	TRBV12-5	TRBD1	TRBJ2-3	CASAPGQLTTDTQYF	TGTGCTAGTGCCCCGGGACAGTTAACCACAGATACGCAGTATTTT
NA	TRBV19	NA	TRBJ1-5	CASSDQDSNQPQHF	TGTGCCAGTAGTGACCAGGATAGCAATCAGCCCCAGCATTTT
NA	TRBV5-6	NA	TRBJ2-7	CASSLVGSGLAFYEQYF	TGTGCCAGCAGCTTGGTAGGTAGCGGACTTGCCTTCTACGAGCAGTACTTC
NA	TRBV30	TRBD2	TRBJ2-7	CAWRDPGLAVLTLSHPCPYEQYF	TGTGCCTGGAGAGACCCGGGACTAGCGGTTCTCACCCTTTCTCACCCCTGTCCTTACGAGCAGTACTTC
NA	TRBV5-6	NA	TRBJ1-6	CASRGVGGSPLHF	TGTGCCAGCAGAGGGGTCGGGGGTTCACCCCTCCACTTT
NA	TRBV6-5	TRBD1	TRBJ1-5	CASSYLQGSNQPQHF	TGTGCCAGCAGTTACTTACAGGGGAGCAATCAGCCCCAGCATTTT
NA	TRBV7-7	TRBD1	TRBJ2-5	CASSPSTGGETQYF	TGTGCTAGCAGCCCATCCACAGGGGGGGAGACCCAGTACTTC
NA	TRBV6-2/TRBV6-3	TRBD1	TRBJ1-2	CASSYRGTGTNYGYTF	TGTGCCAGCAGTTACCGAGGGACAGGCACTAACTATGGCTACACCTTC
NA	TRBV4-1	NA	TRBJ1-2	CASSQNEGADYGYTF	TGCGCCAGCAGCCAAAACGAGGGTGCCGACTATGGCTACACCTTC
NA	TRBV5-6	TRBD2	TRBJ2-5	CASSLSAERGGLETQYF	TGTGCCAGCAGCTTGTCGGCCGAGCGGGGTGGGTTAGAGACCCAGTACTTC
NA	TRBV2	NA	TRBJ2-3	CASIIDTASTDTQYF	TGTGCCAGCATAATAGACACTGCTAGCACAGATACGCAGTATTTT
NA	TRBV6-1	NA	TRBJ2-1	CASSEGERLAGNEQFF	TGTGCCAGCAGTGAAGGAGAGCGGCTAGCCGGTAATGAGCAGTTCTTC
few	TRBV3-1/TRBV3-2	TRBD1	TRBJ2-2	CASSQAGQGAYTGELFF	TGTGCCAGCAGCCAAGCCGGGCAGGGGGCCTACACCGGGGAGCTGTTTTTT
NA	TRBV6-5	TRBD1	TRBJ1-6	CASIRQGLNSPLHF	TGTGCCAGCATTCGACAGGGTCTGAATTCACCCCTCCACTTT
few	TRBV18	NA	TRBJ2-5	CASSPGSDETQYF	TGTGCCAGCTCACCCGGGTCCGATGAGACCCAGTACTTC
NA	TRBV19	TRBD1	TRBJ2-2	CASSARQGSGELFF	TGTGCCAGTAGTGCCCGACAGGGATCCGGGGAGCTGTTTTTT
NA	TRBV19	TRBD1	TRBJ2-1	CASSTDRNNNEQFF	TGTGCCAGTAGTACGGACAGGAACAACAATGAGCAGTTCTTC
NA	TRBV5-1	NA	TRBJ2-5	CASSLGEEGQTQYF	TGCGCCAGCAGCTTGGGTGAGGAGGGACAGACCCAGTACTTC
NA	TRBV11-2	NA	TRBJ1-5	CASSLYRDQPQHF	TGTGCCAGCAGCTTATACAGAGATCAGCCCCAGCATTTT
NA	TRBV7-3	TRBD2	TRBJ2-2	CASSLWGGANTGELFF	TGTGCCAGCAGCTTATGGGGAGGGGCGAACACCGGGGAGCTGTTTTTT
NA	TRBV27	NA	TRBJ1-2	CASSSSTGTYSANYGYTF	TGTGCCAGCAGTTCAAGCACAGGGACCTACTCGGCTAACTATGGCTACACCTTC
NA	TRBV29-1	TRBD2	TRBJ2-3	CSAETLAGVDDTQYF	TGCAGCGCCGAAACCCTAGCGGGAGTCGATGATACGCAGTATTTT
NA	TRBV6-5	NA	TRBJ1-5	CASIGGSNQPQHF	TGTGCCAGCATAGGAGGTAGCAATCAGCCCCAGCATTTT
NA	TRBV6-4	NA	TRBJ2-2	CASSAWGRTGELFF	TGTGCCAGCAGCGCCTGGGGGCGCACCGGGGAGCTGTTTTTT
NA	TRBV5-1	NA	TRBJ2-5	CASSLGEARLETQYF	TGCGCCAGCAGCTTGGGCGAGGCGAGATTAGAGACCCAGTACTTC
NA	TRBV10-3	NA	TRBJ2-3	CAIQREDTQYF	TGTGCCATCCAGAGGGAAGATACGCAGTATTTT
NA	TRBV19	TRBD2	TRBJ2-5	CASSSSGKETQYF	TGTGCCAGTAGCTCTAGCGGGAAAGAGACCCAGTACTTC
NA	TRBV14	TRBD1	TRBJ2-1	CASSQPRRDSSSGEQFF	TGTGCCAGCAGCCAACCCCGCCGGGACAGTTCCTCGGGTGAGCAGTTCTTC
NA	TRBV9	TRBD1	TRBJ1-2	CASSPTGAYGYTF	TGTGCCAGCAGTCCTACAGGGGCCTATGGCTACACCTTC
NA	TRBV19	NA	TRBJ2-2	CASTRGGQGGAGELFF	TGTGCCAGCACCCGGGGGGGACAGGGAGGCGCCGGGGAGCTGTTTTTT
NA	TRBV7-6	TRBD1	TRBJ2-1	CASSLSRDRGREEQFF	TGTGCCAGCAGCTTATCGCGGGACAGGGGGCGGGAGGAGCAGTTCTTC
NA	TRBV4-2	NA	TRBJ1-3	CASSPFPSGNTIYF	TGTGCCAGCAGCCCCTTCCCTTCTGGAAACACCATATATTTT
once	TRBV5-1	NA	TRBJ2-2	CASSRTGDGELFF	TGCGCCAGCAGCCGGACCGGGGACGGGGAGCTGTTTTTT
NA	TRBV19	NA	TRBJ2-1	CASSIGARGASSYNEQFF	TGTGCCAGTAGTATAGGGGCGCGCGGGGCGAGCTCCTACAATGAGCAGTTCTTC
NA	TRBV19	TRBD1	TRBJ1-1	CASSTGTGWNTEAFF	TGTGCCAGTAGTACTGGGACAGGGTGGAACACTGAAGCTTTCTTT
NA	TRBV2	NA	TRBJ1-4	CASSVVRGNEKLFF	TGTGCCAGCAGTGTCGTCAGGGGCAATGAAAAACTGTTTTTT
NA	TRBV5-1	NA	TRBJ2-7	CASSLYRDDSYEQYF	TGCGCCAGCAGCTTGTACAGGGACGACTCCTACGAGCAGTACTTC
few	TRBV30	NA	TRBJ1-3	CAWSLGGTGNTIYF	TGTGCCTGGAGTTTAGGGGGTACTGGAAACACCATATATTTT
few	TRBV10-3	NA	TRBJ1-5	CAISERSINQPQHF	TGTGCCATCAGTGAGCGCAGTATCAATCAGCCCCAGCATTTT
NA	TRBV29-1	NA	TRBJ2-3	CTTDGGPTDTQYF	TGCACCACCGACGGGGGGCCCACAGATACGCAGTATTTT
NA	TRBV6-5	TRBD1	TRBJ1-5	CASSMDRERQPQHF	TGTGCCAGCAGTATGGACAGGGAAAGACAGCCCCAGCATTTT
NA	TRBV6-5	TRBD1	TRBJ1-3	CASSYGTGAGNTIYF	TGTGCCAGCAGTTACGGGACAGGGGCTGGAAACACCATATATTTT
NA	TRBV4-1	TRBD2	TRBJ2-3	CASSQDRSRETDTQYF	TGCGCCAGCAGCCAAGATCGGTCGCGGGAGACAGATACGCAGTATTTT
once	TRBV5-4	NA	TRBJ1-2	CASSLLQGSYGYTF	TGTGCCAGCAGCTTGCTTCAGGGTAGCTATGGCTACACCTTC
NA	TRBV19	TRBD2	TRBJ2-1	CASSIATSGGYEQFF	TGTGCCAGTAGTATAGCGACTAGCGGGGGCTATGAGCAGTTCTTC
NA	TRBV29-1	TRBD1	TRBJ1-1	CSVERQGLEAFF	TGCAGCGTTGAACGACAGGGACTTGAAGCTTTCTTT
NA	TRBV30	TRBD1	TRBJ1-4	CAWSVRGTGNEKLFF	TGTGCCTGGAGTGTAAGGGGGACAGGCAATGAAAAACTGTTTTTT
NA	TRBV5-1	TRBD2	TRBJ2-7	CASSLDSGRDEQYF	TGCGCCAGCAGCTTGGATTCGGGGAGGGACGAGCAGTACTTC